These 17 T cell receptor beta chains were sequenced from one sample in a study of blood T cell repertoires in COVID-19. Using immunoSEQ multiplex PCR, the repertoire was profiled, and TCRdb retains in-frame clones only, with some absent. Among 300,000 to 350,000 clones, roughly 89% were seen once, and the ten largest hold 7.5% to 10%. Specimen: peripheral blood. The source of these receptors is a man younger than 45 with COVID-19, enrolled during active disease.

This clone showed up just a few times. As DNA, the CDR3 is TGCGCCAGCAGCCAAGCCACAGGATCTAGCACAGATACGCAGTATTTT. It is translated as CASSQATGSSTDTQYF. This chain links TRBV4-3 with TRBJ2-3; maybe TRBD1 (5 bases). V gave up 1 base and J gave up 0 bases, with 11 bases separating them. This CDR3 comprises 16 residues. Germline loops: CDR1 LGHNA, CDR2 YSLEER.

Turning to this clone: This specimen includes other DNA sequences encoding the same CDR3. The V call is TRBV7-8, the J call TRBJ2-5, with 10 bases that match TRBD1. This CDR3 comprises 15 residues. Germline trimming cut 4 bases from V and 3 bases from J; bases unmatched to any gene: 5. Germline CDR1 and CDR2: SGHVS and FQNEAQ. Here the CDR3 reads CASSSPGTGEETQYF. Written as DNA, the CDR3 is TGTGCCAGCAGCTCCCCCGGGACAGGGGAAGAGACCCAGTACTTC.

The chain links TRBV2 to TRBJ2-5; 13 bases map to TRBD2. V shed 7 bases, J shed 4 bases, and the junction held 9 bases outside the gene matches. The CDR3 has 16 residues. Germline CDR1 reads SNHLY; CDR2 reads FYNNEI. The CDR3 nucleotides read TGTGCCAGCAAGGGGCAACTAGCGGGAGGGGGAGAGACCCAGTACTTC. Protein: CASKGQLAGGGETQYF.

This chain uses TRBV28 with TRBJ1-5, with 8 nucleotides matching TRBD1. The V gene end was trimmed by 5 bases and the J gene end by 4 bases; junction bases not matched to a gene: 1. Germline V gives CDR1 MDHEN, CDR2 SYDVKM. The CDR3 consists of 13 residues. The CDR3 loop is CASSRDRNQPQHF. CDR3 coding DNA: TGTGCCAGCAGTAGGGACAGGAATCAGCCCCAGCATTTT.

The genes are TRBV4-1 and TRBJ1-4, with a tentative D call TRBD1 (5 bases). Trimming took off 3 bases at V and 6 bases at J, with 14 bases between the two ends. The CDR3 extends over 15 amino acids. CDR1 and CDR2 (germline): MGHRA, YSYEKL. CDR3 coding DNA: TGCGCCAGCAGCCAGCTGACAGTAGGGTATGAAAAACTGTTTTTT. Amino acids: CASSQLTVGYEKLFF.

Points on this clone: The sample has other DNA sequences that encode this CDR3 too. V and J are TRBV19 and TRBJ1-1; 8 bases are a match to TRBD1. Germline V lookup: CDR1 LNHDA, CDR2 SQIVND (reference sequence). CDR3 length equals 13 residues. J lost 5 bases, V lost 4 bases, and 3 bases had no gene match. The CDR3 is CASSNRGRTEAFF. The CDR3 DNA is TGTGCCAGTAGTAACAGGGGGAGGACTGAAGCTTTCTTT.

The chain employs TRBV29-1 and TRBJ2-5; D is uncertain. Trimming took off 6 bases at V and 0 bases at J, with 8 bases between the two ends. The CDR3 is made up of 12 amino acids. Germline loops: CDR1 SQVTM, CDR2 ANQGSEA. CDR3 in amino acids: CSVMEYQETQYF. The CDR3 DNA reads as TGCAGCGTCATGGAGTACCAAGAGACCCAGTACTTC.

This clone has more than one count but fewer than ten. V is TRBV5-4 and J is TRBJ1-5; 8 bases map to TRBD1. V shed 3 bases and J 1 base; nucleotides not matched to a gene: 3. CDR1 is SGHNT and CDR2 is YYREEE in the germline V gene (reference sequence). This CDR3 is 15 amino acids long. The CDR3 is CASSSGGASNQPQHF. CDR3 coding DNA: TGTGCCAGCAGCTCAGGGGGCGCCAGCAATCAGCCCCAGCATTTT.

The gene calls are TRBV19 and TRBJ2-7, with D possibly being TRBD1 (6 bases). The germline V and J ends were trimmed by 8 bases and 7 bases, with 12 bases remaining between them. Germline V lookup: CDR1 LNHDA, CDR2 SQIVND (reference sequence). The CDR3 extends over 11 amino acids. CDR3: CASRQAREQYF. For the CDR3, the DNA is TGTGCCAGTCGACAGGCCCGAGAGCAGTACTTC.

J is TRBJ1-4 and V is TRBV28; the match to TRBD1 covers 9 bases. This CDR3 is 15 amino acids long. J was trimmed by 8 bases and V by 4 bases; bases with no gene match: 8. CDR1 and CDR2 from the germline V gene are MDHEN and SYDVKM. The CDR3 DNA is TGTGCCAGCAGTTCTCGGACAGGGGTAAAGGAAAAACTGTTTTTT. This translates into CASSSRTGVKEKLFF.

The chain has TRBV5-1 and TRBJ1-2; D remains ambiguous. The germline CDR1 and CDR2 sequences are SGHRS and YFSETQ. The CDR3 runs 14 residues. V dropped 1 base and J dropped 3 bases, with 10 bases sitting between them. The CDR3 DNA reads TGCGCCAGCAGCTTGTGGGTCGGGGACTATGGCTACACCTTC. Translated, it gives CASSLWVGDYGYTF.

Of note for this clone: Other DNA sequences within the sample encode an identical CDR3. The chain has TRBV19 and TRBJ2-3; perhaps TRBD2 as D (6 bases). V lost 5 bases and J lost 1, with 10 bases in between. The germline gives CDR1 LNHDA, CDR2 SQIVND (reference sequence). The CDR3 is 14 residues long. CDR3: CASSPRGGTDTQYF. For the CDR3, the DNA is TGTGCCAGTAGTCCGCGGGGAGGCACAGATACGCAGTATTTT.

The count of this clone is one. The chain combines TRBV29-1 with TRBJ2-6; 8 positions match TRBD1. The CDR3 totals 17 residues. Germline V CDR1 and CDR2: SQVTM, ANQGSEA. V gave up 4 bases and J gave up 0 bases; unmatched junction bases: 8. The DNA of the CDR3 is TGCAGCGTTGGAGGGGGACAGGACCTCTCTGGGGCCAACGTCCTGACTTTC. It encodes CSVGGGQDLSGANVLTF.

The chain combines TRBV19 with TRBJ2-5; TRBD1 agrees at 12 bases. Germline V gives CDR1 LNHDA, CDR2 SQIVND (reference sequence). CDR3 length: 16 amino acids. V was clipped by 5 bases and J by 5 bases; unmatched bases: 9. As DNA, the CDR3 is TGTGCCAGTAGTCCCTGGGACAGGGGGCGCGAGGAGACCCAGTACTTC. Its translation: CASSPWDRGREETQYF.

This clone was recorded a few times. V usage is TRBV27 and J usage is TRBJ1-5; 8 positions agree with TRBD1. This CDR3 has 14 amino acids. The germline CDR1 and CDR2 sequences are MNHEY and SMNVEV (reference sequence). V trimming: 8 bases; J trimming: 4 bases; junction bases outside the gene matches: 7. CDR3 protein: CASADRGANQPQHF. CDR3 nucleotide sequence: TGTGCCAGCGCCGACAGGGGAGCAAATCAGCCCCAGCATTTT.

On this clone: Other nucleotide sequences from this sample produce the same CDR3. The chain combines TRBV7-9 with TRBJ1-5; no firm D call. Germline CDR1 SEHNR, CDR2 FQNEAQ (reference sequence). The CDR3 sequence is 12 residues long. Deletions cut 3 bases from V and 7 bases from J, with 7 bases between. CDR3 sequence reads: CASSLGGQPQHF. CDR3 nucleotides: TGTGCCAGCAGCTTGGGAGGGCAGCCCCAGCATTTT.

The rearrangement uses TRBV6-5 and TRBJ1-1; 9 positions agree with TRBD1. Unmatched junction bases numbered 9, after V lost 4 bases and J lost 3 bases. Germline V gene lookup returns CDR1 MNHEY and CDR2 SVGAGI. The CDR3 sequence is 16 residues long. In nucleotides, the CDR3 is TGTGCCAGCAGTTTACTACAGGGGGCGCGGGACACTGAAGCTTTCTTT. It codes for CASSLLQGARDTEAFF.